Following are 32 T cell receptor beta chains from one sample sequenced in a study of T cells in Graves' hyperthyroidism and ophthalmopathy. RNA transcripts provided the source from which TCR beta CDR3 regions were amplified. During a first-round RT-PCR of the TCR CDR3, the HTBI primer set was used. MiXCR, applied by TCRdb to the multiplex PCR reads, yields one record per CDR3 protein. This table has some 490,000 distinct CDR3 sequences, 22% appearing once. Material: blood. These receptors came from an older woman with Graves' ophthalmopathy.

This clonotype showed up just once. CDR3 region: CASSGQGWAEAFF. CDR3 bases: TGTGCCAGCAGCGGACAGGGGTGGGCTGAAGCTTTCTTT. This sequence joins TRBV7-2 and TRBJ1-1, with 9 bases lining up with TRBD1. Per germline, CDR1 SGHTA and CDR2 FQGNSA. This CDR3 region has 13 residues. Germline trimming cut 5 bases from V and 6 bases from J; bases unmatched to any gene: 4. The variable domain in full, with the rest retrieved from reference TRBV7-2 and TRBJ1-1, is GAGVSQSPSNKVTEKGKDVELRCDPISGHTALYWYRQSLGQGLEFLIYFQGNSAPDKSGLPSDRFSAERTGGSVSTLTIQRTQQEDSAVYLCASSGQGWAEAFFGQGTRLTVV.

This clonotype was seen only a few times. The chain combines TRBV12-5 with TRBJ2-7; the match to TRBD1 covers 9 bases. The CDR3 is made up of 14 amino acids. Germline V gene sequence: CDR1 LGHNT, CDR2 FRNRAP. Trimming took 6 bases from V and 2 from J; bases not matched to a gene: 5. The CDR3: CASGSGTGPYEQYF. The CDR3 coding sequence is TGTGCTAGTGGCTCCGGGACAGGGCCCTACGAGCAGTACTTC.

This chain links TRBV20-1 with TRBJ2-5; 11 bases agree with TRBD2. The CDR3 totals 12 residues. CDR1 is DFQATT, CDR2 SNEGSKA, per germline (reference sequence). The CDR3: CGILAGEETQYF. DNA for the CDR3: TGCGGCATACTAGCGGGAGAAGAGACCCAGTACTTC.

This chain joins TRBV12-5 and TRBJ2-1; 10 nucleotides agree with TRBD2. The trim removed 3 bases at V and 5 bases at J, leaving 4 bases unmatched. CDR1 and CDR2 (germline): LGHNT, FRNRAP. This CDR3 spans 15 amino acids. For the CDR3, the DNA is TGTGCTAGTGGTTTCGGACTAGCGGTGAACAATGAGCAGTTCTTC. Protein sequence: CASGFGLAVNNEQFF.

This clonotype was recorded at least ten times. The chain's CDR3 is CASSLPGWKRNSYEQYF. Here the CDR3 DNA reads TGTGCCAGCAGTTTACCGGGTTGGAAGCGGAACTCCTACGAGCAGTACTTC. The chain carries TRBV12-3 or TRBV12-4 and TRBJ2-7; D may be TRBD2 (5 bases). This CDR3 is 17 amino acids long. Between the trimmed V and J ends, which lost 2 bases and 0 bases, there was a span of 17 bases.

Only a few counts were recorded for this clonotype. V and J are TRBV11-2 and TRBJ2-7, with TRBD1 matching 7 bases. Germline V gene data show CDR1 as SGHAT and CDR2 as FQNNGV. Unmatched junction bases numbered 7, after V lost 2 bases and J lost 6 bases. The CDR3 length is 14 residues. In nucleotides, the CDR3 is TGTGCCAGCAGCTTAAACAGGGGAATATCCGAGCAGTACTTC. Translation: CASSLNRGISEQYF.

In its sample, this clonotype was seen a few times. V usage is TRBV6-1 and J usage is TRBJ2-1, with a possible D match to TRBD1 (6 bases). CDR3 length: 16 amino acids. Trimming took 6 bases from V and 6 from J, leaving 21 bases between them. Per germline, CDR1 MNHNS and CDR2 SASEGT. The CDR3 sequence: CASRSEGTRNFNEQFF. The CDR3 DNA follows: TGTGCCAGCAGGTCCGAAGGGACACGGAATTTCAATGAGCAGTTCTTC.

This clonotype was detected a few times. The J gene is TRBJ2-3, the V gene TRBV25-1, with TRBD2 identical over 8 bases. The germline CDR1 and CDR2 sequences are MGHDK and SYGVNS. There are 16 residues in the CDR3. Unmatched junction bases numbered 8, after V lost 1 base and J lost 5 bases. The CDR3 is CASSEWSGSERDTQYF. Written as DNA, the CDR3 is TGTGCCAGCAGTGAATGGAGCGGGAGCGAGCGAGATACGCAGTATTTT.

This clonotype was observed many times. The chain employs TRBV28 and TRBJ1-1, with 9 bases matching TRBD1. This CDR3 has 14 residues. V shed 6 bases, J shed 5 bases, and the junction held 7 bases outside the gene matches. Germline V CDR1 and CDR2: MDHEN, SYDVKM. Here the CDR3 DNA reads TGTGCCAGCAGGCCACAGGGGGCGCGGACTGAAGCTTTCTTT. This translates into CASRPQGARTEAFF. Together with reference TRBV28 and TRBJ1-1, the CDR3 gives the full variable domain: DVKVTQSSRYLVKRTGEKVFLECVQDMDHENMFWYRQDPGLGLRLIYFSYDVKMKEKGDIPEGYSVSREKKERFSLILESASTNQTSMYLCASRPQGARTEAFFGQGTRLTVV.

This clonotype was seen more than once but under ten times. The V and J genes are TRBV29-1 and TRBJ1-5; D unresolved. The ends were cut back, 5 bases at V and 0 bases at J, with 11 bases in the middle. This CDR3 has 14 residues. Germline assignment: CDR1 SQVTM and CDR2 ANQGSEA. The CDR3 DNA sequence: TGCAGCGTTTCTTCAGGCCGTAGCAATCAGCCCCAGCATTTT. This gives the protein CSVSSGRSNQPQHF.

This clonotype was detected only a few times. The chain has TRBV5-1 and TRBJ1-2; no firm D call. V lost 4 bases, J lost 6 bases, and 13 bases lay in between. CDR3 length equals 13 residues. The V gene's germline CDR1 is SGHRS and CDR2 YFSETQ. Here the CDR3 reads CASSPRPENGYTF. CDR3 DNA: TGCGCCAGCAGCCCCCGCCCAGAGAATGGCTACACCTTC.

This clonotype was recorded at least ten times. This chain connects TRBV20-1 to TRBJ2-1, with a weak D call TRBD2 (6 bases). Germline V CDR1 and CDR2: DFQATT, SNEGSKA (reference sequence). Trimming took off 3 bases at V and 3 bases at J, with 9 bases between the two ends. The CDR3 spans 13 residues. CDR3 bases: TGCAGTGCTAGCGGGAGAGTCTACAATGAGCAGTTCTTC. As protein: CSASGRVYNEQFF.

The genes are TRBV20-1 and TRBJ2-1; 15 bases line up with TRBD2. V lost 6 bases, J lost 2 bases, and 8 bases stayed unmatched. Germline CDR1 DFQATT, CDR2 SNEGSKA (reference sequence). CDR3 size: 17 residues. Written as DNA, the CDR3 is TGCAGTGCCCGGCCGGGACTAGCGGGAGGCCCCTACAATGAGCAGTTCTTC. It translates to CSARPGLAGGPYNEQFF.

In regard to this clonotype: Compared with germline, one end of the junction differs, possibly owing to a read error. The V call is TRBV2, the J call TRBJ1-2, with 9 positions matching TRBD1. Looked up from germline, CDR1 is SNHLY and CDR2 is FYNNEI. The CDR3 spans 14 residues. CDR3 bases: TGTGCCAGCAGAGAAGACAGGGGGAGTGAAGGCTACACCTTC. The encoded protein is CASREDRGSEGYTF.

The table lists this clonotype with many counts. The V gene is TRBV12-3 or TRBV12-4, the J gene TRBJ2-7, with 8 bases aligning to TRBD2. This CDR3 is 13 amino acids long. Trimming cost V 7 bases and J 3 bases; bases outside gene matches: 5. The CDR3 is CASTVGTSYEQYF. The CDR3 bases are TGTGCCAGCACCGTTGGGACTAGCTACGAGCAGTACTTC.

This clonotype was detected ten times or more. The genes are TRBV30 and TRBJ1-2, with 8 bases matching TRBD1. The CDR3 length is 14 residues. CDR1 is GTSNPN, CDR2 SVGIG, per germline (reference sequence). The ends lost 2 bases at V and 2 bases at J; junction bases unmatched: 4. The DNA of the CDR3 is TGTGCCTGGAGTATACAGGGGGTGAACTATGGCTACACCTTC. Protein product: CAWSIQGVNYGYTF.

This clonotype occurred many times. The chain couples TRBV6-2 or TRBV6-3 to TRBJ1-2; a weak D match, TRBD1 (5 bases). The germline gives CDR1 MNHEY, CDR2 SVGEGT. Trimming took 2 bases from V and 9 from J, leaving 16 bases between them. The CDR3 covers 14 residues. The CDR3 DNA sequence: TGTGCCAGCAGTTACACGCTCGGGACGGCAAGCTACACCTTC. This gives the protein CASSYTLGTASYTF.

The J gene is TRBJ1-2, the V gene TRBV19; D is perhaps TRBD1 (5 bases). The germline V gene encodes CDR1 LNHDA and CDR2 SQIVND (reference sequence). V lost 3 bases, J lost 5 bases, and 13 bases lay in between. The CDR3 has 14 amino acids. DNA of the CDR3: TGTGCCAGTAGTATCTCCCAGGGCTTATATGGCTACACCTTC. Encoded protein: CASSISQGLYGYTF.

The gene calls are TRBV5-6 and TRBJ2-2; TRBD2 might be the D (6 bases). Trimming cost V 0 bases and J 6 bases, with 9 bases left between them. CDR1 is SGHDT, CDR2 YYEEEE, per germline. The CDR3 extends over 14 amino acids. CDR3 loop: CASSLGLEAGELFF. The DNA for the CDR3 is TGTGCCAGCAGCTTGGGACTAGAAGCCGGGGAGCTGTTTTTT. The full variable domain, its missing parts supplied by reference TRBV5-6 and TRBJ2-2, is DAGVTQSPTHLIKTRGQQVTLRCSPKSGHDTVSWYQQALGQGPQFIFQYYEEEERQRGNFPDRFSGHQFPNYSSELNVNALLLGDSALYLCASSLGLEAGELFFGEGSRLTVL.

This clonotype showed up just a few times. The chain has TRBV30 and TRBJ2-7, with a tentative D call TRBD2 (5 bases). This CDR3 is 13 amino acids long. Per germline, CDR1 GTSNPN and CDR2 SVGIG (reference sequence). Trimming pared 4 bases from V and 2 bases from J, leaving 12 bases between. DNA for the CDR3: TGTGCCTGGAATCCGGGAAACACCTACGAGCAGTACTTC. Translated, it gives CAWNPGNTYEQYF.

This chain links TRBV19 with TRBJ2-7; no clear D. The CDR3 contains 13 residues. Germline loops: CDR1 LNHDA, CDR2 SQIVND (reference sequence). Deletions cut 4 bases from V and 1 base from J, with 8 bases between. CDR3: CASSTTYSYEQYF. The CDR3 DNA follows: TGTGCCAGTAGTACGACATATTCCTACGAGCAGTACTTC.

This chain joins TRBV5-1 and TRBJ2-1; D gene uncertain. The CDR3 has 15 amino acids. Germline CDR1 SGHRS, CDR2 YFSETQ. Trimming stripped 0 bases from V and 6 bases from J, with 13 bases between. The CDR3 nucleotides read TGCGCCAGCAGCTTGGAAACGGTCCGAGGCAATGAGCAGTTCTTC. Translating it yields CASSLETVRGNEQFF.

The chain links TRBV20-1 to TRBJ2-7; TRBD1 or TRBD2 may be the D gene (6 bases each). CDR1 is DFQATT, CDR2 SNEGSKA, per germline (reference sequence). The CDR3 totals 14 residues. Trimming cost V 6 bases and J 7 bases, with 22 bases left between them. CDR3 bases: TGCAGTGCCAACAGGGACTCGGCAAGAGGGGAGCAGTACTTC. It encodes CSANRDSARGEQYF.

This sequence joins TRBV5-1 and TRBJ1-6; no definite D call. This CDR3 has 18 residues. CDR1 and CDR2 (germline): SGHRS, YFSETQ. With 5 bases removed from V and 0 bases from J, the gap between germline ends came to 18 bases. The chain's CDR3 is CASRYGGSANSYNSPLHF. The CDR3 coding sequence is TGCGCCAGCAGATATGGAGGTTCAGCAAACTCCTATAATTCACCCCTCCACTTT.

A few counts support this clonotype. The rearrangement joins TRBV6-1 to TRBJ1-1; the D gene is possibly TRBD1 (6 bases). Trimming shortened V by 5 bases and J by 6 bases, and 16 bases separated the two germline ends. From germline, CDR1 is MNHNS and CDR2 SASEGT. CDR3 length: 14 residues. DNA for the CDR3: TGTGCCAGCAGTTCACCACAGGGTTCCGCTGAAGCTTTCTTT. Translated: CASSSPQGSAEAFF.

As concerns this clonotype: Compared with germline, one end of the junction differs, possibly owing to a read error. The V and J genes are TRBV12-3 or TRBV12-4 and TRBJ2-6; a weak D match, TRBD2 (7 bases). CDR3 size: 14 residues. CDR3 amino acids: CASSSLAGADVLTF. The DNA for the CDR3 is TGTGCCAGCAGTTCCCTGGCGGGGGCCGACGTCCTGACTTTC.

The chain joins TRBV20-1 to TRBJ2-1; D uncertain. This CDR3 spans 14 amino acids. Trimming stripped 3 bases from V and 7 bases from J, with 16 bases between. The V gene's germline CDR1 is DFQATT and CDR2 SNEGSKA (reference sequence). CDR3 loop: CSASSAPTLNEQFF. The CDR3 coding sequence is TGCAGTGCTAGTTCGGCCCCAACGCTTAATGAGCAGTTCTTC.

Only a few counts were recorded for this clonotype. The CDR3 DNA reads as TGTGCCAGCAGCTACACGAGGGCGGGGGGCAAAAACATTCAGTACTTC. Translated: CASSYTRAGGKNIQYF. The rearrangement joins TRBV6-6 to TRBJ2-4; 8 bases agree with TRBD2. Looked up from germline, CDR1 is MNHNY and CDR2 is SVGAGI (reference sequence). There are 16 residues in the CDR3. V gave up 6 bases and J gave up 3 bases; unmatched junction bases: 10.

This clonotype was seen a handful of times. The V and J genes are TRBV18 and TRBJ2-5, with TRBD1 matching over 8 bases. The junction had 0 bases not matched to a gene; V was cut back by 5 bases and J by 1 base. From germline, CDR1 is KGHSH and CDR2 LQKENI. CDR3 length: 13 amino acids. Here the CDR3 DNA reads TGTGCCAGCTCAACAGGGGGCCAAGAGACCCAGTACTTC. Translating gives CASSTGGQETQYF. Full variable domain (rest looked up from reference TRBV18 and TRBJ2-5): NAGVMQNPRHLVRRRGQEARLRCSPMKGHSHVYWYRQLPEEGLKFMVYLQKENIIDESGMPKERFSAEFPKEGPSILRIQQVVRGDSAAYFCASSTGGQETQYFGPGTRLLVL.

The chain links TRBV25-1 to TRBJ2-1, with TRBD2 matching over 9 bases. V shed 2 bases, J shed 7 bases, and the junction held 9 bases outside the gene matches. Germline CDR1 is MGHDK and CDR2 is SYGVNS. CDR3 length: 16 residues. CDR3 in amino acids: CASSEGSGGLVNEQFF. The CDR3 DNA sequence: TGTGCCAGCAGTGAAGGCAGCGGGGGGCTCGTGAATGAGCAGTTCTTC.

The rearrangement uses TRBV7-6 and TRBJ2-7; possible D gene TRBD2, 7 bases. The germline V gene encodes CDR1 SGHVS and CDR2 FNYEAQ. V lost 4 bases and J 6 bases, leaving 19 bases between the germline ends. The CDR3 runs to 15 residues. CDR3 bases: TGTGCCAGCAGCTCGACCGGGGGGCCCAGGACCGAGCAGTACTTC. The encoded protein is CASSSTGGPRTEQYF.

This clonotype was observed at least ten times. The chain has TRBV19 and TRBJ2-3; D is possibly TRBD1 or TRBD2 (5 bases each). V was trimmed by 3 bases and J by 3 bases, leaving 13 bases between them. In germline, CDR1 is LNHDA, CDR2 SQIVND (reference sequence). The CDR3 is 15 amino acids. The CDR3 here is CASSIRDGGTDTQYF. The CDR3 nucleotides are TGTGCCAGTAGTATCCGGGACGGTGGTACAGATACGCAGTATTTT.